This T cell receptor (beta chain) was profiled in a study of blood T cell repertoires in COVID-19. Residents of approximately 25 US areas, aged 18 to 89 years, made up the participants. Cohort placement rested on clinical history that participants reported themselves. With 9 bases clipped from V and 2 bases from J, the junction kept 6 bases outside the gene matches. CDR3 length equals 14 residues. Per the germline V gene, CDR1 is MDHEN and CDR2 is SYDVKM. Per the original data handling: Reference gene primer amplification gave estimated nucleated cell counts. Method: immunoSEQ multiplex PCR; TCRdb's copy keeps in-frame clones and lacks some. V, J and clone size derive from that table, while D and trimming were established from the DNA sequence. The table has over 200,000 clones, roughly 88% seen once.

The rearrangement links TRBV28 to TRBJ2-1; 8 bases line up with TRBD2. Sequencing input: PBMCs or T cells enriched from blood (not recorded which). The TCR sequence derives from a woman under 40 who had been exposed to COVID-19. The DNA of the CDR3 is TGTGCCAGTACTAGCGGAGGACCCTACAATGAGCAGTTCTTC. Protein sequence: CASTSGGPYNEQFF.